This paragraph covers one T cell receptor beta chain sequence. The junction differs from germline at one of its ends, possibly a read error. The sample comes from a study of blood T cells in healthy people across ages. The germline CDR1 and CDR2 sequences are MNHEY and SMNVEV (reference sequence). This CDR3 spans 17 amino acids. It was with a sample-barcoded 5' primer and a J-beta primer mix that a second PCR of about 6 to 12 cycles was run. TCRdb independently ran MiXCR on the 5' RACE reads; one entry per CDR3 protein. This table holds over 1,500,000 distinct CDR3 sequences, approximately 50% found once.

The V call is TRBV27, the J call TRBJ2-1; 10 nucleotides match TRBD2. The TCR was taken from a woman in her 40s in good health. Input material: blood. The CDR3 region has the DNA TGTGCCAGCAGCCAACCCAGGACTAGCGGTAACACCGGGGAGCTGTTCTTC. This gives the protein CASSQPRTSGNTGELFF.